Below are 14 T cell receptor beta chains sequenced from a single sample in a study of shared clonotypes between healthy human individuals. Profiling relied on immunoSEQ multiplex PCR, and the TCRdb table lists in-frame clones only, not all of them. Among around 2.1 million clones, about 93% were seen once, and the ten largest hold more than 1.5%. Naive-designated CD8 cells lacked CD45RO, were positively enriched for CCR7, and omitted terminally differentiated effector memory CD45RA+ cells. Sequenced sample: naive CD8+ T cells from PBMCs. The receptors shown here come from a man in his late teens or twenties in good health. Some clones in this sample may be carry-over from other donors' samples.

Written as DNA, the CDR3 is TGTGCCAGCAGTTTGGGACAGTTGCCGGGGGGCAATGAGCAGTTCTTC. Amino acids: CASSLGQLPGGNEQFF. This chain uses TRBV27 with TRBJ2-1, with D perhaps given as TRBD1 or TRBD2 (7 bases each). Germline CDR1 reads MNHEY; CDR2 reads SMNVEV (reference sequence). The CDR3 is 16 amino acids. Trimming cost V 3 bases and J 6 bases, with 18 bases left between them.

V gene TRBV7-3 combines with J gene TRBJ1-2; 9 bases match TRBD1. Germline V gene lookup returns CDR1 SGHTA and CDR2 FQGTGA. The ends lost 6 bases at V and 2 bases at J; junction bases unmatched: 4. The CDR3 is 14 amino acids. This CDR3 is CASRPGTGNYGYTF. For the CDR3, the DNA is TGTGCCAGCAGACCGGGGACAGGGAACTATGGCTACACCTTC. Full variable domain (remainder filled in from reference TRBV7-3 and TRBJ1-2): GAGVSQTPSNKVTEKGKYVELRCDPISGHTALYWYRQSLGQGPEFLIYFQGTGAADDSGLPNDRFFAVRPEGSVSTLKIQRTERGDSAVYLCASRPGTGNYGYTFGSGTRLTVV.

The CDR3 reads CASRAGQAVYNEQFF. CDR3 DNA sequence: TGTGCCAGCAGAGCGGGACAGGCCGTATACAATGAGCAGTTCTTC. This chain links TRBV27 with TRBJ2-1, with D possibly matching TRBD1 (8 bases). The CDR3 runs to 15 residues. CDR1 MNHEY and CDR2 SMNVEV come from the germline V gene (reference sequence). With 6 bases removed from V and 4 bases from J, the gap between germline ends came to 16 bases.

The chain carries TRBV15 and TRBJ2-7, with D perhaps matching TRBD2 (5 bases). Trimming removed 6 bases at V and 6 bases at J, with 15 bases between. Germline values: CDR1 LNHNV, CDR2 YYDKDF (reference sequence). CDR3 length: 13 amino acids. CDR3 nucleotides: TGTGCCACCAGTCGGAGGTCCCCACGCGAGCAGTACTTC. This translates into CATSRRSPREQYF.

The rearrangement links TRBV6-6 to TRBJ2-1, with 8 nucleotides matching TRBD2. With 2 bases clipped from V and 4 bases from J, the junction kept 4 bases outside the gene matches. This CDR3 has 15 residues. Looked up from germline, CDR1 is MNHNY and CDR2 is SVGAGI (reference sequence). The CDR3, as DNA: TGTGCCAGCAGTTACGAGCGGGAGAGATACAATGAGCAGTTCTTC. It specifies CASSYERERYNEQFF.

The genes are TRBV9 and TRBJ1-2; 9 nucleotides match TRBD1. Germline V gives CDR1 SGDLS, CDR2 YYNGEE. This CDR3 contains 15 residues. Trimming removed 3 bases from V and 0 bases from J; junction bases left unmatched: 3. The DNA for the CDR3 is TGTGCCAGCAGCGCACAGGGGGCGACTAACTATGGCTACACCTTC. Protein: CASSAQGATNYGYTF.

This chain uses TRBV5-4 with TRBJ2-3; D call uncertain. Trimming took 0 bases from V and 2 from J, leaving 13 bases between them. CDR3 length: 16 amino acids. Germline values: CDR1 SGHNT, CDR2 YYREEE (reference sequence). The CDR3 coding sequence is TGTGCCAGCAGCTTGGGACCCCTGCTCAACACAGATACGCAGTATTTT. Protein: CASSLGPLLNTDTQYF. Full variable domain (outside the CDR3, taken from reference TRBV5-4 and TRBJ2-3): ETGVTQSPTHLIKTRGQQVTLRCSSQSGHNTVSWYQQALGQGPQFIFQYYREEENGRGNFPPRFSGLQFPNYSSELNVNALELDDSALYLCASSLGPLLNTDTQYFGPGTRLTVL.

The chain carries TRBV29-1 and TRBJ2-2, with D perhaps matching TRBD1 (6 bases). From germline, CDR1 is SQVTM and CDR2 ANQGSEA. V lost 8 bases, J lost 1 base, and 17 bases lay in between. CDR3 size: 15 residues. CDR3 loop: CSISRDTQNTGELFF. In nucleotides, the CDR3 is TGCAGCATAAGCCGGGACACACAGAACACCGGGGAGCTGTTTTTT.

The chain links TRBV6-5 to TRBJ1-1; D possibly corresponds to TRBD1 (5 bases). This CDR3 has 13 amino acids. CDR1 MNHEY and CDR2 SVGAGI come from the germline V gene. Trimming took off 5 bases at V and 4 bases at J, with 11 bases between the two ends. CDR3 nucleotides: TGTGCCAGCAGTCCCCTAAGGGGCACTGAAGCTTTCTTT. This sequence encodes CASSPLRGTEAFF.

The J gene is TRBJ2-7, the V gene TRBV5-1; 7 nucleotides line up with TRBD2. The trim removed 4 bases at V and 0 bases at J, leaving 4 bases unmatched. Germline CDR1 SGHRS, CDR2 YFSETQ. CDR3 length equals 14 residues. The CDR3: CASSPSGISYEQYF. The CDR3 DNA sequence: TGCGCCAGCAGCCCTAGCGGAATCTCCTACGAGCAGTACTTC.

This chain joins TRBV7-8 and TRBJ2-7; 7 bases line up with TRBD1. V was pared by 5 bases and J by 7 bases, with 8 bases of the junction left unmatched. Per the germline V gene, CDR1 is SGHVS and CDR2 is FQNEAQ. The CDR3 consists of 13 residues. The CDR3 here is CASSIGTASEQYF. CDR3 in DNA: TGTGCCAGCAGCATCGGGACAGCCTCGGAGCAGTACTTC.

The chain carries TRBV7-9 and TRBJ1-1, with TRBD1 matching 12 bases. The germline CDR1 and CDR2 sequences are SEHNR and FQNEAQ (reference sequence). With V trimmed by 3 bases and J by 0 bases, 5 bases remained unmatched. The CDR3 is 17 residues long. Written as DNA, the CDR3 is TGTGCCAGCAGCTTCCGCCGGGACAGGGGGCTGAACACTGAAGCTTTCTTT. This gives the protein CASSFRRDRGLNTEAFF.

This sequence joins TRBV5-5 and TRBJ2-7, with 12 bases that match TRBD2. Germline V lookup: CDR1 SGHKS, CDR2 YYEKEE (reference sequence). The V and J ends lost 5 bases and 5 bases, in that order; junction bases with no gene match: 5. This CDR3 comprises 14 residues. As DNA, the CDR3 is TGTGCCAGCAGAAGGACTAGCGGGAACCACGAGCAGTACTTC. The encoded protein is CASRRTSGNHEQYF.

The J gene is TRBJ2-7, the V gene TRBV5-6, with 9 bases matching TRBD1. Germline trimming cut 5 bases from V and 4 bases from J; bases unmatched to any gene: 10. Germline V gene lookup returns CDR1 SGHDT and CDR2 YYEEEE. This CDR3 spans 15 amino acids. The CDR3, as DNA: TGTGCCAGCAGTGGGGGACAGGGAGCTCTGTACGAGCAGTACTTC. Encoded protein: CASSGGQGALYEQYF.